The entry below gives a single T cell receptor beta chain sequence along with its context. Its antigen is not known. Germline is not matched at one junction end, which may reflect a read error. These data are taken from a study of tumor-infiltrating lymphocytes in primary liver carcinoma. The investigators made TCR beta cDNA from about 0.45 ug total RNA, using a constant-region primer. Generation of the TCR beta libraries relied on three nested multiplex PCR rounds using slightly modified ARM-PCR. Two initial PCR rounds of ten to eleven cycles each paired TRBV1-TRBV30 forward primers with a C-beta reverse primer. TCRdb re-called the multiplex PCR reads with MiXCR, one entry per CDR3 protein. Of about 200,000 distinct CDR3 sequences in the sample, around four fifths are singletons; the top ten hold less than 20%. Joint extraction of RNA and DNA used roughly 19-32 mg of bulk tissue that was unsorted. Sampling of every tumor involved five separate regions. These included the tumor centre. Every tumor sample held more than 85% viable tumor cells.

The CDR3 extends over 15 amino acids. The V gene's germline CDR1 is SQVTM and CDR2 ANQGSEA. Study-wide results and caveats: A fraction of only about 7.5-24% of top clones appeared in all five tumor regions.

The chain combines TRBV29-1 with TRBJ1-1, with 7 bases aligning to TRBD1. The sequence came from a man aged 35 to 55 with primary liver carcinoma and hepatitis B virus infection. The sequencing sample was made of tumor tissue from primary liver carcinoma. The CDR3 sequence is CSTVVLGGLNTEAFF. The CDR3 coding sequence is TGTAGCACCGTTGTTTTAGGGGGCTTGAACACTGAAGCTTTCTTT.